This T cell receptor (beta chain) was retrieved from a study of shared clonotypes between healthy human individuals. CDR3 length: 17 residues. From germline, CDR1 is SGDLS and CDR2 YYNGEE. V dropped 1 base and J dropped 7; count of bases not matched to a gene: 11. Sequenced by immunoSEQ multiplex PCR; TCRdb stores in-frame clones only, minus some. The sample includes hundreds of thousands of clones, 95% to 97% of them seen just once. The receptor was derived from a woman in her 30s in good health. The sequenced sample was naive CD4+ T cells sorted from blood. Subset defined: CD45RA+ positively selected. The rearrangement uses TRBV9 and TRBJ2-1, with 10 bases that match TRBD2. The chain's CDR3 is CASSVRSGRGTVNEQFF. CDR3 DNA sequence: TGTGCCAGCAGCGTAAGAAGCGGGAGGGGGACGGTAAATGAGCAGTTCTTC.